The 17 T cell receptor beta chains listed next were all sequenced from one sample in a study of blood T cell repertoires in COVID-19 (dated by TCRdb to the early 2020s). The library was generated by the immunoSEQ multiplex PCR assay. The table was pulled from immuneACCESS by TCRdb, which kept in-frame rearrangements only. Such tables lose some clones; where checked, under half of the loss comes from unresolved V genes, and the rest has no known cause. The sample profile shows around 330,000 clones; approximately 90% of them were found once. In total, the top ten clones hold roughly a tenth of the sample. Sequencing was carried out using PBMCs or T cells enriched from blood (not recorded which). The receptors originated from a woman aged 40 to 50 who had recovered from COVID-19.

The chain links TRBV4-3 to TRBJ1-1; 11 nucleotides line up with TRBD1. The CDR3 contains 15 residues. Germline trimming cut 4 bases from V and 7 bases from J; bases unmatched to any gene: 8. Per germline, CDR1 LGHNA and CDR2 YSLEER. CDR3 sequence: CASSPRTGGAFEAFF. CDR3 coding DNA: TGCGCCAGCAGCCCTCGGACAGGGGGCGCGTTTGAAGCTTTCTTT.

V is TRBV4-3 and J is TRBJ1-2; a weak D match, TRBD1 (5 bases). V lost 0 bases, J lost 4 bases, and 12 bases lay in between. CDR1 LGHNA and CDR2 YSLEER come from the germline V gene. The CDR3 is 15 residues long. The CDR3 DNA reads TGCGCCAGCAGCCAAGATCCGACAGAGTTCTATGGCTACACCTTC. It codes for CASSQDPTEFYGYTF.

The gene calls are TRBV18 and TRBJ2-1, with 7 bases that match TRBD2. The junction had 11 bases not matched to a gene; V was cut back by 8 bases and J by 1 base. This CDR3 has 16 residues. Germline V gene lookup returns CDR1 KGHSH and CDR2 LQKENI. CDR3 nucleotide sequence: TGTGCCAGCGCCATTACTAGCGTTCATTCCTACAATGAGCAGTTCTTC. This encodes CASAITSVHSYNEQFF.

The genes are TRBV11-3 and TRBJ1-1; TRBD1 might be the D (5 bases). CDR1 is SGHNT, CDR2 YENEEA, per germline. The CDR3 is 14 amino acids. Trimming removed 5 bases from V and 1 base from J, with 11 bases in between. The DNA of the CDR3 is TGTGCCAGCAGCGCGGGACCATCGAACACTGAAGCTTTCTTT. Translated: CASSAGPSNTEAFF. The full variable domain, completed using reference TRBV11-3 and TRBJ1-1, is EAGVVQSPRYKIIEKKQPVAFWCNPISGHNTLYWYLQNLGQGPELLIRYENEEAVDDSQLPKDRFSAERLKGVDSTLKIQPAELGDSAVYLCASSAGPSNTEAFFGQGTRLTVV.

The chain carries TRBV5-1 and TRBJ2-3, with D tentatively TRBD2 (7 bases). The CDR3 consists of 14 residues. V was pared by 4 bases and J by 2 bases, with 11 bases between. Germline lookup yields CDR1 SGHRS and CDR2 YFSETQ. The CDR3 spells CASSRGAHTDTQYF. CDR3 bases: TGCGCCAGCAGCCGGGGGGCACACACAGATACGCAGTATTTT. The whole variable domain, remainder taken from reference TRBV5-1 and TRBJ2-3, is KAGVTQTPRYLIKTRGQQVTLSCSPISGHRSVSWYQQTPGQGLQFLFEYFSETQRNKGNFPGRFSGRQFSNSRSEMNVSTLELGDSALYLCASSRGAHTDTQYFGPGTRLTVL.

This chain connects TRBV3-1 (or the pseudogene TRBV3-2) to TRBJ2-7; 10 bases are a match to TRBD2. J gave up 2 bases and V 2 bases, and 6 bases lay outside the gene matches. The CDR3 length is 16 residues. In germline, CDR1 is LGHDT, CDR2 YNNKEL (reference sequence). The CDR3 loop is CASSQPGTSVTYEQYF. Written as DNA, the CDR3 is TGTGCCAGCAGCCAACCCGGGACTAGCGTAACCTACGAGCAGTACTTC.

The J gene is TRBJ2-7, the V gene TRBV11-3; D not resolved. CDR1 and CDR2 (germline): SGHNT, YENEEA. The CDR3 is 12 amino acids. The V gene lost 1 base and the J gene lost 6 bases, with 7 bases spanning the gap. CDR3 in amino acids: CASSLACREQYF. The CDR3 DNA reads as TGTGCCAGCAGCTTAGCCTGTCGCGAGCAGTACTTC.

This clone was detected a few times. This chain's CDR3 is CASTWTETTDTQYF. CDR3 sequence (DNA): TGCGCCAGCACCTGGACAGAAACCACAGATACGCAGTATTTT. The chain joins TRBV5-1 to TRBJ2-3, with a tentative D call TRBD1 (6 bases). The CDR3 spans 14 residues. Per germline, CDR1 SGHRS and CDR2 YFSETQ. Between the trimmed V and J ends, which lost 6 bases and 2 bases, there was a span of 13 bases.

The chain joins TRBV18 to TRBJ1-1; D is unresolved. The germline V gene encodes CDR1 KGHSH and CDR2 LQKENI. The CDR3 spans 15 residues. With 1 base removed from V and 1 base from J, the gap between germline ends came to 10 bases. The DNA of the CDR3 is TGTGCCAGCTCACCACAGGAACTACAGAACACTGAAGCTTTCTTT. Residues: CASSPQELQNTEAFF. The whole variable domain, filled in from reference TRBV18 and TRBJ1-1, reads NAGVMQNPRHLVRRRGQEARLRCSPMKGHSHVYWYRQLPEEGLKFMVYLQKENIIDESGMPKERFSAEFPKEGPSILRIQQVVRGDSAAYFCASSPQELQNTEAFFGQGTRLTVV.

The chain uses TRBV18 and TRBJ2-1, with D tentatively TRBD2 (5 bases). The CDR3 spans 14 residues. Trimming took off 1 base at V and 5 bases at J, with 9 bases between the two ends. CDR1 and CDR2 from the germline V gene are KGHSH and LQKENI. The chain's CDR3 is CASSPRTPDNEQFF. The CDR3 DNA reads TGTGCCAGCTCACCACGGACTCCTGACAATGAGCAGTTCTTC.

The chain joins TRBV7-8 to TRBJ1-5, with D maybe TRBD1 (5 bases). Trimming stripped 5 bases from V and 7 bases from J, with 18 bases between. The CDR3 has 15 amino acids. Germline V gene sequence: CDR1 SGHVS, CDR2 FQNEAQ. The CDR3: CASSIGQGTWQPQHF. The CDR3 nucleotides are TGTGCCAGCAGCATCGGCCAGGGAACGTGGCAGCCCCAGCATTTT.

This clone was recorded only once. This chain uses TRBV6-4 with TRBJ2-3; 11 bases line up with TRBD2. Per the germline V gene, CDR1 is MRHNA and CDR2 is SNTAGT. V trimming: 6 bases; J trimming: 8 bases; junction bases outside the gene matches: 13. The CDR3 length is 16 residues. This CDR3 is CASSPLAGERLGTQYF. CDR3 DNA sequence: TGTGCCAGCAGCCCACTAGCGGGAGAGCGCTTGGGTACGCAGTATTTT.

J is TRBJ2-5 and V is TRBV5-1; unclear D gene. CDR1 and CDR2 from the germline V gene are SGHRS and YFSETQ. Deletions cut 4 bases from V and 2 bases from J, with 9 bases between. The CDR3 contains 13 residues. Here the CDR3 reads CASSIRAQETQYF. The CDR3 bases are TGCGCCAGCAGCATAAGAGCGCAAGAGACCCAGTACTTC.

This clone was recorded many times. The chain couples TRBV3-1 (or the pseudogene TRBV3-2) to TRBJ2-2; 11 nucleotides line up with TRBD2. V lost 4 bases to trimming and J lost 1 base; unmatched junction nucleotides: 2. The CDR3 spans 16 residues. The germline CDR1 and CDR2 sequences are LGHDT and YNNKEL (reference sequence). CDR3 amino acids: CASSRLAGGNTGELFF. The DNA for the CDR3 is TGTGCCAGCAGCCGGCTAGCGGGAGGGAACACCGGGGAGCTGTTTTTT.

This sequence joins TRBV28 and TRBJ2-1, with TRBD1 matching 9 bases. CDR1 MDHEN and CDR2 SYDVKM come from the germline V gene. V was clipped by 4 bases and J by 7 bases; unmatched bases: 8. CDR3 length: 15 amino acids. The CDR3 region has the DNA TGTGCCAGCAGTTCTCCGGGACAGGGTAAGAATGAGCAGTTCTTC. It encodes CASSSPGQGKNEQFF.

The chain uses TRBV19 and TRBJ2-7; 9 nucleotides match TRBD1. Looked up from germline, CDR1 is LNHDA and CDR2 is SQIVND (reference sequence). The CDR3 is made up of 13 amino acids. The ends lost 6 bases at V and 7 bases at J; junction bases unmatched: 7. Here the CDR3 DNA reads TGTGCCAGTAGCCCGGGACAGGGTACGGAGCAGTACTTC. Amino acid sequence: CASSPGQGTEQYF.

The V and J genes are TRBV24-1 and TRBJ2-2; 7 bases are shared with TRBD1. The CDR3 extends over 15 amino acids. With V trimmed by 6 bases and J by 7 bases, 10 bases remained unmatched. The germline CDR1 and CDR2 sequences are KGHDR and SFDVKD. The CDR3 spells CATSRQGLTSGELFF. Written as DNA, the CDR3 is TGTGCCACCAGTAGACAGGGTCTAACAAGCGGGGAGCTGTTTTTT.